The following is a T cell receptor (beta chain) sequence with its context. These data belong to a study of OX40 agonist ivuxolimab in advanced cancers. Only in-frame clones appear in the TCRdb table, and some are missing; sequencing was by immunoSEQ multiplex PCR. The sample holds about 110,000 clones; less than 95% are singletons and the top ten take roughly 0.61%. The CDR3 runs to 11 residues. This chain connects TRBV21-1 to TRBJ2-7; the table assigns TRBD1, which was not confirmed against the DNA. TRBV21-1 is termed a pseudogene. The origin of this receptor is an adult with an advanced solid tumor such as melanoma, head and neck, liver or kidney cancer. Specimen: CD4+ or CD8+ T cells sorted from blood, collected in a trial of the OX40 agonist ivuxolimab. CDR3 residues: CAAGRGGTQDF. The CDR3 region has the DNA TGTGCGGCCGGCAGGGGCGGCACCCAAGACTTC.